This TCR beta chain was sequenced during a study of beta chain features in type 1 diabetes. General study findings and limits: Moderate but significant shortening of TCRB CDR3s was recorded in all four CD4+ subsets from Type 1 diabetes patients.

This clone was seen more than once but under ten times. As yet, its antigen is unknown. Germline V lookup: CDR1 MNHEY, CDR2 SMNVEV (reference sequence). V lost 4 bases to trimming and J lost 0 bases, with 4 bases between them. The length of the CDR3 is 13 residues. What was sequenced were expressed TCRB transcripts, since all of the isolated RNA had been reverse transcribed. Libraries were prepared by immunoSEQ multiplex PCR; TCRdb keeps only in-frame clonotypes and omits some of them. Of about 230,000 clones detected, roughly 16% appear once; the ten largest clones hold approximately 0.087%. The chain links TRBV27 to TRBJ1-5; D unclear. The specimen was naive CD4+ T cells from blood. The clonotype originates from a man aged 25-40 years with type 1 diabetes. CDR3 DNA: TGTGCCAGCAGTTCCGATAGCAATCAGCCCCAGCATTTT. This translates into CASSSDSNQPQHF.